Following are 31 T cell receptor beta chains from one sample sequenced in a study of technical replicates of blood from a handful of donors. Profiled with immunoSEQ multiplex PCR; TCRdb holds only in-frame clones, not every one. Here the sample spans under 65,000 clones, roughly 95% being singletons. Material for sequencing was T cells isolated from PBMCs. The receptors were sampled from a human donor in good health.

The V gene is TRBV9, the J gene TRBJ1-3; D may be TRBD1 (5 bases). This CDR3 is 14 amino acids long. CDR1 is SGDLS, CDR2 YYNGEE, per germline. With 4 bases removed from V and 4 bases from J, the gap between germline ends came to 12 bases. The CDR3 bases are TGTGCCAGCAGCACCGGGCAGGGAGGAAACACCATATATTTT. Amino acids: CASSTGQGGNTIYF.

This chain uses TRBV2 with TRBJ2-1, with 7 positions matching TRBD2. Germline V gene sequence: CDR1 SNHLY, CDR2 FYNNEI. Trimming cost V 7 bases and J 4 bases; bases outside gene matches: 10. CDR3 length: 15 residues. The CDR3 bases are TGTGCCAGCACAAAGATAGGGACTACTTACAATGAGCAGTTCTTC. Translating it yields CASTKIGTTYNEQFF.

The gene calls are TRBV29-1 and TRBJ2-7; D possibly corresponds to TRBD1 (9 bases). The CDR3 sequence is 14 residues long. Per germline, CDR1 SQVTM and CDR2 ANQGSEA. V shed 4 bases and J shed 2 bases, with 15 bases lying between them. This chain's CDR3 is CSVVAGQGPYEQYF. Here the CDR3 DNA reads TGCAGCGTTGTAGCGGGACAGGGCCCCTACGAGCAGTACTTC.

This chain uses TRBV19 with TRBJ2-5; 8 bases match TRBD1. The CDR3 covers 13 residues. CDR1 is LNHDA and CDR2 is SQIVND in the germline V gene (reference sequence). V was pared by 6 bases and J by 5 bases, with 5 bases of the junction left unmatched. The CDR3 loop reads CASRTAGGETQYF. CDR3 sequence (DNA): TGTGCCAGTAGGACAGCAGGGGGCGAGACCCAGTACTTC.

The rearrangement uses TRBV9 and TRBJ1-3; D gene unclear. V was shortened by 2 bases and J by 7 bases, with 7 bases between the two germline ends. This CDR3 has 12 amino acids. Germline values: CDR1 SGDLS, CDR2 YYNGEE. This CDR3 is CASSVSGNTIYF. The CDR3 DNA reads as TGTGCCAGCAGCGTTAGCGGTAACACCATATATTTT.

This clone showed up just a few times. V is TRBV7-8 and J is TRBJ1-1; maybe TRBD1 (5 bases). The CDR3 runs to 15 residues. Germline V gene sequence: CDR1 SGHVS, CDR2 FQNEAQ. Trimming left V 7 bases short and J 1 base short, with 16 bases between. The CDR3 loop reads CASTDTLRGNTEAFF. The CDR3 DNA reads as TGTGCCAGCACCGACACGCTTAGGGGGAACACTGAAGCTTTCTTT.

The chain is built from TRBV30 and TRBJ1-1, with TRBD1 as a possible D gene (5 bases). The CDR3 is 12 amino acids. The V gene lost 7 bases and the J gene lost 1 base, with 10 bases spanning the gap. CDR1 and CDR2 (germline): GTSNPN, SVGIG (reference sequence). The CDR3: CASTGGNTEAFF. The CDR3 DNA reads TGTGCCTCCACCGGGGGGAACACTGAAGCTTTCTTT.

The rearrangement joins TRBV23-1 to TRBJ1-1; D is perhaps TRBD1 (5 bases). TRBV23-1 is sorted into the ORF group, with uncertain function. V shed 4 bases and J shed 2 bases, with 17 bases lying between them. The CDR3 has 16 residues. DNA for the CDR3: TGCGCCAGCAGTCCCCTCGGCTGGGGCGGAAACACTGAAGCTTTCTTT. It codes for CASSPLGWGGNTEAFF.

The V call is TRBV11-1, the J call TRBJ2-2; D is unresolved. This CDR3 contains 14 residues. Germline V lookup: CDR1 SGHAT, CDR2 FQDESV (reference sequence). V gave up 5 bases and J gave up 3 bases, with 10 bases separating them. The CDR3 spells CASSTNYYTGELFF. The CDR3 DNA reads as TGTGCCAGCAGCACGAACTACTACACCGGGGAGCTGTTTTTT.

The count of this clone is one. The rearrangement joins TRBV6-5 to TRBJ1-2; possibly TRBD1 for D (5 bases). V was cut by 10 bases and J by 4 bases, with 16 bases left in between. This CDR3 contains 13 residues. Germline loops: CDR1 MNHEY, CDR2 SVGAGI. Written as DNA, the CDR3 is TGTGCCACCTTAAAGGGAAGGGGCTATGGCTACACCTTC. This sequence encodes CATLKGRGYGYTF.

In this sample, this clone turned up a few times. In DNA, the CDR3 is TGCAGCGTAGGACAGGTGAACACTGAAGCTTTCTTT. Its translation is CSVGQVNTEAFF. The gene calls are TRBV29-1 and TRBJ1-1; 7 positions match TRBD1. The CDR3 consists of 12 residues. CDR1 is SQVTM and CDR2 is ANQGSEA in the germline V gene. Trimming cost V 6 bases and J 0 bases; bases outside gene matches: 1.

The chain is built from TRBV19 and TRBJ1-1; 9 bases are shared with TRBD1. The CDR3 totals 15 residues. Germline CDR1 is LNHDA and CDR2 is SQIVND (reference sequence). J was trimmed by 5 bases and V by 3 bases; bases with no gene match: 7. The CDR3: CASSMGTGIRTEAFF. For the CDR3, the DNA is TGTGCCAGTAGTATGGGGACAGGGATTAGGACTGAAGCTTTCTTT.

The gene calls are TRBV7-9 and TRBJ2-1; tentative D call: TRBD2 (5 bases). The ends were cut back, 3 bases at V and 5 bases at J, with 8 bases in the middle. This CDR3 is 13 amino acids long. In germline, CDR1 is SEHNR, CDR2 FQNEAQ (reference sequence). CDR3 loop: CASSLGVHNEQFF. CDR3 sequence (DNA): TGTGCCAGCAGCTTGGGAGTACACAATGAGCAGTTCTTC.

This sequence joins TRBV4-3 and TRBJ2-1, with TRBD2 matching 9 bases. The CDR3 consists of 17 residues. Germline loops: CDR1 LGHNA, CDR2 YSLEER. V lost 0 bases, J lost 3 bases, and 6 bases stayed unmatched. The CDR3 sequence: CASSQDPAGGGYNEQFF. The CDR3 DNA reads as TGCGCCAGCAGCCAAGATCCCGCGGGGGGGGGCTACAATGAGCAGTTCTTC.

V and J are TRBV9 and TRBJ1-2; D not certain. Germline values: CDR1 SGDLS, CDR2 YYNGEE. The V and J ends lost 2 bases and 8 bases respectively, with 19 bases between them. The CDR3 is 15 amino acids. CDR3 in DNA: TGTGCCAGCAGCGTCACTAGATCCCAGGTTTGGGGCTACACCTTC. It specifies CASSVTRSQVWGYTF.

The V and J genes are TRBV6-6 and TRBJ2-5, with D uncertain. CDR1 and CDR2 (germline): MNHNY, SVGAGI (reference sequence). V was clipped by 6 bases and J by 3 bases, with 5 bases between them. This CDR3 is 11 amino acids long. The CDR3, as DNA: TGTGCCAGCAGCCGGGAAGAGACCCAGTACTTC. Its translation: CASSREETQYF.

The V and J genes are TRBV9 and TRBJ1-5; 8 bases are a match to TRBD1. Germline trimming cut 0 bases from V and 4 bases from J; bases unmatched to any gene: 6. CDR3 length equals 16 residues. The germline gives CDR1 SGDLS, CDR2 YYNGEE. CDR3 region: CASSVGTGGRNQPQHF. CDR3 nucleotide sequence: TGTGCCAGCAGCGTAGGCACAGGGGGAAGAAATCAGCCCCAGCATTTT.

This clone was detected once. The J gene is TRBJ2-1, the V gene TRBV28, with 10 bases aligning to TRBD2. J was trimmed by 6 bases and V by 3 bases; bases with no gene match: 5. Germline CDR1 and CDR2: MDHEN and SYDVKM. The CDR3 loop spans 15 amino acids. The DNA of the CDR3 is TGTGCCAGCAGTTTTATAGCGGGAGGAGGCAATGAGCAGTTCTTC. Translated: CASSFIAGGGNEQFF.

The gene calls are TRBV7-8 and TRBJ2-7, with a tentative D call TRBD2 (8 bases). Trimming pared 2 bases from V and 2 bases from J, leaving 13 bases between. CDR3 length equals 15 residues. Germline lookup yields CDR1 SGHVS and CDR2 FQNEAQ. CDR3 amino acids: CASSLIAGQPYEQYF. The CDR3 DNA is TGTGCCAGCAGCTTAATAGCGGGACAGCCCTACGAGCAGTACTTC.

The chain joins TRBV6-5 to TRBJ2-5; TRBD1 matches 7 bases. The V gene end was trimmed by 7 bases and the J gene end by 5 bases; junction bases not matched to a gene: 7. CDR1 and CDR2 (germline): MNHEY, SVGAGI. This CDR3 has 13 amino acids. The CDR3 reads CASNNRGTETQYF. CDR3 bases: TGTGCCAGCAATAACAGGGGCACGGAGACCCAGTACTTC.

This chain links TRBV5-5 with TRBJ1-5; weak D call: TRBD1 (5 bases). CDR3 length equals 15 residues. V lost 0 bases and J 3 bases, leaving 10 bases between the germline ends. Germline CDR1 is SGHKS and CDR2 is YYEKEE (reference sequence). The CDR3 sequence: CASSLGQGSNQPQHF. The CDR3 nucleotides read TGTGCCAGCAGCTTGGGGCAGGGTTCCAATCAGCCCCAGCATTTT.

V and J are TRBV7-8 and TRBJ2-5; 13 bases map to TRBD2. The CDR3 spans 16 residues. The V and J ends lost 5 bases and 7 bases, in that order; junction bases with no gene match: 10. Germline CDR1 SGHVS, CDR2 FQNEAQ. Written as DNA, the CDR3 is TGTGCCAGCAGCACTGGACTAGCGGGAGTGATAGGGACCCAGTACTTC. It specifies CASSTGLAGVIGTQYF.

The gene calls are TRBV5-4 and TRBJ2-5; a possible D gene is TRBD2 (6 bases). Trimming cost V 0 bases and J 3 bases, with 12 bases left between them. Germline V gene lookup returns CDR1 SGHNT and CDR2 YYREEE (reference sequence). The CDR3 covers 15 residues. CDR3 bases: TGTGCCAGCAGCTTGGTTGGGAGGTCAGAAGAGACCCAGTACTTC. This encodes CASSLVGRSEETQYF. Variable domain in full (rest from reference TRBV5-4 and TRBJ2-5): ETGVTQSPTHLIKTRGQQVTLRCSSQSGHNTVSWYQQALGQGPQFIFQYYREEENGRGNFPPRFSGLQFPNYSSELNVNALELDDSALYLCASSLVGRSEETQYFGPGTRLLVL.

The chain couples TRBV30 to TRBJ1-2, with 7 nucleotides matching TRBD1. The CDR3 contains 12 residues. The germline V gene encodes CDR1 GTSNPN and CDR2 SVGIG (reference sequence). The V and J ends lost 2 bases and 5 bases, in that order; junction bases with no gene match: 2. CDR3: CAWSSQGYGYTF. The CDR3 DNA follows: TGTGCCTGGAGTTCACAGGGGTATGGCTACACCTTC. Looking up the rest from reference TRBV30 and TRBJ1-2 gives the full variable domain: SQTIHQWPATLVQPVGSPLSLECTVEGTSNPNLYWYRQAAGRGLQLLFYSVGIGQISSEVPQNLSASRPQDRQFILSSKKLLLSDSGFYLCAWSSQGYGYTFGSGTRLTVV.

The J gene is TRBJ2-7, the V gene TRBV9; tentative D call: TRBD1 (5 bases). CDR1 SGDLS and CDR2 YYNGEE come from the germline V gene. There are 14 residues in the CDR3. V dropped 3 bases and J dropped 1 base, with 11 bases sitting between them. CDR3: CASSEAGLSYEQYF. The CDR3 DNA follows: TGTGCCAGCAGCGAGGCAGGGCTTTCCTACGAGCAGTACTTC.

The V and J genes are TRBV11-3 and TRBJ1-2; no firm D call. Trimming pared 4 bases from V and 6 bases from J, leaving 6 bases between. This CDR3 is built from 11 residues. The germline V gene encodes CDR1 SGHNT and CDR2 YENEEA. CDR3 nucleotide sequence: TGTGCCAGCAGCTCACAGAATGGCTACACCTTC. This sequence encodes CASSSQNGYTF.

The chain is built from TRBV7-2 and TRBJ1-5; the D gene is possibly TRBD1 (6 bases). Germline CDR1 and CDR2: SGHTA and FQGNSA. Trimming left V 1 base short and J 1 base short, with 11 bases between. The CDR3 has 16 amino acids. CDR3 residues: CASSLGLGQSNQPQHF. For the CDR3, the DNA is TGTGCCAGCAGCTTAGGCCTTGGACAGAGCAATCAGCCCCAGCATTTT.

CDR3 residues: CASSLGAGPREPQHF. The CDR3 DNA sequence: TGTGCCAGCAGCTTAGGGGCAGGACCCAGGGAGCCCCAGCATTTT. The V call is TRBV7-9, the J call TRBJ1-5, with D tentatively TRBD1 (5 bases). CDR3 size: 15 residues. V was pared by 1 base and J by 8 bases, with 15 bases between. CDR1 and CDR2 (germline): SEHNR, FQNEAQ (reference sequence).

The V call is TRBV30, the J call TRBJ1-1; no clear D. V gave up 2 bases and J gave up 4 bases, with 14 bases separating them. The CDR3 is 14 amino acids. Germline CDR1 reads GTSNPN; CDR2 reads SVGIG (reference sequence). CDR3 loop: CAWSPRTEVTEAFF. CDR3 sequence (DNA): TGTGCCTGGAGTCCCCGTACAGAAGTCACTGAAGCTTTCTTT.

This clone was seen a handful of times. This chain uses TRBV28 with TRBJ1-5; no definite D call. Germline values: CDR1 MDHEN, CDR2 SYDVKM. V lost 2 bases, J lost 1 base, and 6 bases lay in between. CDR3 length equals 14 residues. The CDR3 region is CASSLVQSNQPQHF. The CDR3 bases are TGTGCCAGCAGTTTAGTACAGAGCAATCAGCCCCAGCATTTT.

J is TRBJ2-2 and V is TRBV10-3, with D possibly matching TRBD1 (6 bases). Germline-derived CDR1 and CDR2 are ENHRY and SYGVKD. The CDR3 consists of 15 residues. V was clipped by 5 bases and J by 1 base, with 11 bases between them. CDR3 nucleotide sequence: TGTGCCATCAGTCTGGGACAAGGGAACACCGGGGAGCTGTTTTTT. Translation: CAISLGQGNTGELFF.